This TCR beta chain was identified in a study of CD8 T cells in Susac syndrome. RNA, at about 0.5 to 1 ug, was reverse transcribed with random hexamers. TCRdb re-derived calls from the immunoSEQ multiplex PCR reads in MiXCR, one entry per CDR3 protein. Altogether around 180,000 distinct CDR3 sequences are present, 90% to 95% being singletons, with the ten largest covering approximately 0.11%. Only one count was recorded for this clonotype. This CDR3 has 16 residues. V shed 0 bases and J shed 1 base, with 7 bases lying between them. Germline V gene data show CDR1 as SGHDN and CDR2 as FVKESK. The chain couples TRBV14 to TRBJ1-6, with TRBD1 as a possible D gene (5 bases). The receptor's source is a human donor with Susac syndrome. Material: CD4+ T cells from PBMCs. Here the CDR3 DNA reads TGTGCCAGCAGCCAAGAGGGGGAATCCTATAATTCACCCCTCCACTTT. Encoded protein: CASSQEGESYNSPLHF.